This T cell receptor beta chain was observed in a study of PD-1 blockade in classical Hodgkin lymphoma. The overall study: Patients in the cohort were put on intravenous nivolumab, 3 mg/kg every 2 weeks. Study-wide results and limits: Whatever underlies the repertoire differences (possibly disease activity or prior therapy) remains undefined. Prior to therapy, complete responders displayed diversity much like that of newly diagnosed patients.

Every one of the patients relapsed after autologous stem cell transplantation (brentuximab vedotin exposure was variable). Progressive disease, partial response or complete response was each patient's best response. As for this clone: Its antigen is unidentified.

Germline loops: CDR1 SNHLY, CDR2 FYNNEI. The CDR3 runs to 15 residues. Trimming took 5 bases from V and 2 from J, leaving 13 bases between them. Assay used: immunoSEQ multiplex PCR; TCRdb lists only in-frame clones, some missing. The repertoire consists of some 25,000 clones, with around 73% occurring once and the leading ten covering about 33%. This chain connects TRBV2 to TRBJ1-5; D is unclear. The sample was peripheral blood mononuclear cells (PBMCs), taken before the second cycle of nivolumab. The receptor's source is a human donor with classical Hodgkin lymphoma. In DNA form, the CDR3 reads TGTGCCAGCAGTATCAGGAGAGATGGCAATCAGCCCCAGCATTTT. Its translation is CASSIRRDGNQPQHF.